A single sample gave rise to the 28 T cell receptor beta chains below, sequenced in a study of cytomegalovirus exposure and HLA in healthy donors. A multiplex PCR was run with 60 Vbeta primers and 13 Jbeta primers. The table came from immunoSEQ multiplex PCR; TCRdb's copy has only in-frame clones and leaves some out. This sample's clone table lists about 190,000 clones. Sample: PBMCs. These receptor sequences come from a woman aged 25 to 39 in good health and CMV-seropositive.

The chain employs TRBV5-1 and TRBJ1-3, with D perhaps TRBD1 (5 bases). V gave up 0 bases and J gave up 1 base, with 11 bases separating them. Germline V CDR1 and CDR2: SGHRS, YFSETQ. The CDR3 is 16 amino acids. The CDR3 loop is CASSLGFDRSGNTIYF. CDR3 coding DNA: TGCGCCAGCAGCTTGGGTTTTGACAGATCTGGAAACACCATATATTTT. The whole variable domain, filled in from reference TRBV5-1 and TRBJ1-3, reads KAGVTQTPRYLIKTRGQQVTLSCSPISGHRSVSWYQQTPGQGLQFLFEYFSETQRNKGNFPGRFSGRQFSNSRSEMNVSTLELGDSALYLCASSLGFDRSGNTIYFGEGSWLTVV.

V and J are TRBV19 and TRBJ2-7; D perhaps matches TRBD1 (6 bases). The CDR3 runs to 15 residues. The germline V and J ends were trimmed by 0 bases and 0 bases, with 9 bases remaining between them. Germline-derived CDR1 and CDR2 are LNHDA and SQIVND (reference sequence). Written as DNA, the CDR3 is TGTGCCAGTAGTATAGAACGGACAGACTCCTACGAGCAGTACTTC. This codes for CASSIERTDSYEQYF. Based on the CDR3 plus reference TRBV19 and TRBJ2-7, the full variable domain is DGGITQSPKYLFRKEGQNVTLSCEQNLNHDAMYWYRQDPGQGLRLIYYSQIVNDFQKGDIAEGYSVSREKKESFPLTVTSAQKNPTAFYLCASSIERTDSYEQYFGPGTRLTVT.

Worth noting for this clone: Other nucleotide sequences in the sample specify the same CDR3. This chain connects TRBV10-3 to TRBJ1-3; a weak D match, TRBD1 (6 bases). The CDR3 spans 14 residues. V dropped 7 bases and J dropped 10 bases, with 20 bases sitting between them. Germline V lookup: CDR1 ENHRY, CDR2 SYGVKD. CDR3 in amino acids: CAINTDRGRETIYF. The CDR3 DNA follows: TGTGCCATCAATACGGACAGAGGGAGGGAGACCATATATTTT.

The chain combines TRBV28 with TRBJ2-5, with D maybe TRBD1 (5 bases). V was shortened by 5 bases and J by 2 bases, with 9 bases between the two germline ends. The germline V gene has CDR1 MDHEN and CDR2 SYDVKM. The CDR3 covers 13 residues. The CDR3 sequence is CASSVTAQETQYF. The DNA of the CDR3 is TGTGCCAGCAGTGTGACAGCTCAAGAGACCCAGTACTTC.

The J gene is TRBJ2-7, the V gene TRBV6-1, with D possibly matching TRBD1 (7 bases). The germline V gene has CDR1 MNHNS and CDR2 SASEGT. Deletions cut 3 bases from V and 4 bases from J, with 22 bases between. This CDR3 is built from 17 residues. The CDR3 loop reads CASSDLQGGSARYEQYF. CDR3 coding DNA: TGTGCCAGCAGTGATCTCCAGGGGGGCTCTGCACGGTACGAGCAGTACTTC.

The chain couples TRBV18 to TRBJ1-3; D uncertain. Trimming stripped 4 bases from V and 0 bases from J, with 37 bases between. Germline V lookup: CDR1 KGHSH, CDR2 LQKENI. This CDR3 is 24 amino acids long. The CDR3 here is CASSRDRRDAPRLRRLSSGNTIYF. DNA for the CDR3: TGTGCCAGCTCACGGGATAGACGGGATGCCCCCCGTCTAAGACGACTCAGCTCTGGAAACACCATATATTTT.

The V call is TRBV2, the J call TRBJ1-2; D remains unclear. Per germline, CDR1 SNHLY and CDR2 FYNNEI. CDR3 length: 13 residues. V lost 3 bases and J lost 2, with 7 bases in between. CDR3 in amino acids: CASSEGGNYGYTF. CDR3 in DNA: TGTGCCAGCAGTGAGGGAGGGAACTATGGCTACACCTTC. Full variable domain (outside the CDR3, taken from reference TRBV2 and TRBJ1-2): EPEVTQTPSHQVTQMGQEVILRCVPISNHLYFYWYRQILGQKVEFLVSFYNNEISEKSEIFDDQFSVERPDGSNFTLKIRSTKLEDSAMYFCASSEGGNYGYTFGSGTRLTVV.

This rearrangement joins TRBV6-5 to TRBJ2-7, with D unclear. The germline gives CDR1 MNHEY, CDR2 SVGAGI. Trimming left V 6 bases short and J 3 bases short, with 6 bases between. The CDR3 consists of 11 residues. The CDR3 nucleotides are TGTGCCAGCAGGAGCGACTACGAGCAGTACTTC. The encoded protein is CASRSDYEQYF.

The V gene is TRBV28, the J gene TRBJ1-3; 7 positions match TRBD1. With V trimmed by 9 bases and J by 0 bases, 5 bases remained unmatched. Per the germline V gene, CDR1 is MDHEN and CDR2 is SYDVKM. The CDR3 length is 14 residues. The CDR3 protein is CASRQGLSGNTIYF. The DNA of the CDR3 is TGTGCCAGTCGACAGGGACTCTCTGGAAACACCATATATTTT. Variable domain in full (rest from reference TRBV28 and TRBJ1-3): DVKVTQSSRYLVKRTGEKVFLECVQDMDHENMFWYRQDPGLGLRLIYFSYDVKMKEKGDIPEGYSVSREKKERFSLILESASTNQTSMYLCASRQGLSGNTIYFGEGSWLTVV.

The rearrangement joins TRBV30 to TRBJ2-4; unclear D gene. The V and J ends lost 1 base and 2 bases respectively, with 12 bases between them. Germline CDR1 GTSNPN, CDR2 SVGIG (reference sequence). This CDR3 comprises 15 residues. CDR3 sequence: CAWSGFSVPKNIQYF. The CDR3, as DNA: TGTGCCTGGAGTGGCTTCAGTGTACCCAAAAACATTCAGTACTTC.

The chain links TRBV19 to TRBJ1-1; 10 nucleotides agree with TRBD1. The CDR3 runs to 15 residues. Germline CDR1 is LNHDA and CDR2 is SQIVND (reference sequence). V gave up 6 bases and J gave up 5 bases; unmatched junction bases: 9. The CDR3 spells CASRQGGGQGTEAFF. The CDR3 DNA is TGTGCCAGTAGGCAAGGCGGGGGACAGGGGACTGAAGCTTTCTTT.

The genes are TRBV6-5 and TRBJ1-2; tentatively, D is TRBD1 (6 bases). Trimming cost V 5 bases and J 6 bases, with 13 bases left between them. Germline V gene sequence: CDR1 MNHEY, CDR2 SVGAGI. The length of the CDR3 is 13 residues. DNA of the CDR3: TGTGCCAGCAGTCACAGGGAGTATAATGGCTACACCTTC. Its translation is CASSHREYNGYTF.

The chain combines TRBV5-6 with TRBJ2-5; weak D call: TRBD2 (5 bases). The last part of the DNA fits TRBJ2-7 better; the J call may be wrong. Germline V CDR1 and CDR2: SGHDT, YYEEEE. The CDR3 totals 15 residues. CDR3 coding DNA: TGTGCCAGCAGCTGGACTCCTGGCCAGTACTACGAGCAGTACTTC. Residues: CASSWTPGQYYEQYF.

V and J are TRBV6-5 and TRBJ2-5, with D uncertain. V was pared by 4 bases and J by 2 bases, with 17 bases between. Germline CDR1 is MNHEY and CDR2 is SVGAGI. CDR3 length equals 16 residues. CDR3 region: CASSSTPSRVQETQYF. The CDR3 DNA follows: TGTGCCAGCAGTTCCACCCCGTCCCGGGTACAAGAGACCCAGTACTTC.

The chain has TRBV5-1 and TRBJ2-2; D is possibly TRBD2 (6 bases). Germline assignment: CDR1 SGHRS and CDR2 YFSETQ. The V and J ends lost 2 bases and 2 bases respectively, with 10 bases between them. This CDR3 is 15 amino acids long. The CDR3 sequence: CASSLGGTNTGELFF. CDR3 bases: TGCGCCAGCAGCTTAGGCGGGACCAACACCGGGGAGCTGTTTTTT.

The rearrangement uses TRBV7-9 and TRBJ2-3, with 9 bases lining up with TRBD2. The CDR3 has 19 amino acids. V gave up 5 bases and J gave up 2 bases; unmatched junction bases: 17. The germline V gene encodes CDR1 SEHNR and CDR2 FQNEAQ (reference sequence). The CDR3 DNA reads TGTGCCAGCAGCCCGCCTCGTGGGAGCGGGGGGACCTCCACAGATACGCAGTATTTT. Protein product: CASSPPRGSGGTSTDTQYF. Full variable domain (outside the CDR3, taken from reference TRBV7-9 and TRBJ2-3): DTGVSQNPRHKITKRGQNVTFRCDPISEHNRLYWYRQTLGQGPEFLTYFQNEAQLEKSRLLSDRFSAERPKGSFSTLEIQRTEQGDSAMYLCASSPPRGSGGTSTDTQYFGPGTRLTVL.

The V and J genes are TRBV9 and TRBJ2-6, with 9 bases aligning to TRBD1. With 7 bases clipped from V and 4 bases from J, the junction kept 6 bases outside the gene matches. Germline V lookup: CDR1 SGDLS, CDR2 YYNGEE. This CDR3 contains 15 residues. This chain's CDR3 is CASAGQGTGANVLTF. The CDR3 region has the DNA TGTGCCAGCGCGGGACAGGGTACCGGGGCCAACGTCCTGACTTTC.

This chain joins TRBV2 and TRBJ2-4; 9 nucleotides match TRBD2. CDR3 length: 15 residues. J gave up 4 bases and V 7 bases, and 8 bases lay outside the gene matches. Per germline, CDR1 SNHLY and CDR2 FYNNEI. CDR3 DNA sequence: TGTGCCAGCATGGGAGGTAGCGGGGGAAAAAACATTCAGTACTTC. Protein product: CASMGGSGGKNIQYF.

V usage is TRBV27 and J usage is TRBJ1-2; 8 bases match TRBD1. The CDR3 sequence is 16 residues long. Germline CDR1 is MNHEY and CDR2 is SMNVEV (reference sequence). V gave up 5 bases and J gave up 6 bases; unmatched junction bases: 14. This CDR3 is CASSPDRDHAYNGYTF. The CDR3 nucleotides read TGTGCCAGCAGTCCGGACAGGGACCACGCTTACAATGGCTACACCTTC.

This sequence joins TRBV9 and TRBJ2-7, with 10 bases lining up with TRBD1. This CDR3 has 15 residues. Germline V gives CDR1 SGDLS, CDR2 YYNGEE. V trimming: 3 bases; J trimming: 6 bases; junction bases outside the gene matches: 9. CDR3 loop: CASSAEPGQGSEQYF. CDR3 bases: TGTGCCAGCAGCGCGGAACCGGGACAGGGGTCCGAGCAGTACTTC. The full variable domain, completed using reference TRBV9 and TRBJ2-7, is DSGVTQTPKHLITATGQRVTLRCSPRSGDLSVYWYQQSLDQGLQFLIQYYNGEERAKGNILERFSAQQFPDLHSELNLSSLELGDSALYFCASSAEPGQGSEQYFGPGTRLTVT.

This rearrangement joins TRBV27 to TRBJ1-2, with D possibly TRBD1 on 6 matching bases. Per the germline V gene, CDR1 is MNHEY and CDR2 is SMNVEV (reference sequence). Trimming stripped 4 bases from V and 8 bases from J, with 14 bases between. The CDR3 covers 13 residues. CDR3 residues: CASSSRDNRGYTF. The CDR3 nucleotides read TGTGCCAGCAGTTCAAGGGACAATCGGGGCTACACCTTC.

The chain is built from TRBV30 and TRBJ1-1; D might be TRBD1 (5 bases). CDR1 is GTSNPN, CDR2 SVGIG, per germline (reference sequence). The CDR3 length is 16 residues. V was pared by 2 bases and J by 4 bases, with 20 bases between. CDR3 bases: TGTGCCTGGAGTAACAAGGGGTATGGGGCGTCCACTGAAGCTTTCTTT. It yields the protein CAWSNKGYGASTEAFF.

The V gene is TRBV5-4, the J gene TRBJ2-7, with D maybe TRBD2 (5 bases). Germline CDR1 reads SGHNT; CDR2 reads YYREEE (reference sequence). The CDR3 is 12 residues long. V was trimmed by 3 bases and J by 5 bases, leaving 9 bases between them. The CDR3 protein is CASSSVGNEQYF. The CDR3 DNA reads as TGTGCCAGCAGCTCGGTCGGGAACGAGCAGTACTTC.

The chain joins TRBV19 to TRBJ1-5, with 8 bases fitting TRBD1. Per the germline V gene, CDR1 is LNHDA and CDR2 is SQIVND (reference sequence). The CDR3 has 16 amino acids. V shed 4 bases and J 6 bases; nucleotides not matched to a gene: 11. CDR3 coding DNA: TGTGCCAGTAGTAGAGGCGGGACAGGTGGTCGTCAGCCCCAGCATTTT. Protein product: CASSRGGTGGRQPQHF.

The chain employs TRBV7-9 and TRBJ1-1; maybe TRBD1 (5 bases). CDR1 SEHNR and CDR2 FQNEAQ come from the germline V gene (reference sequence). Trimming stripped 3 bases from V and 4 bases from J, with 9 bases between. The CDR3 is made up of 13 amino acids. The CDR3 loop is CASSFADSTEAFF. CDR3 DNA: TGTGCCAGCAGCTTTGCAGACAGCACTGAAGCTTTCTTT.

The CDR3 DNA follows: TGCGCCAGCAGCGGAGGCAGCGTCCCCAACTACGAGCAGTACTTC. Translated, it gives CASSGGSVPNYEQYF. The chain links TRBV5-1 to TRBJ2-7; D is possibly TRBD2 (5 bases). Germline assignment: CDR1 SGHRS and CDR2 YFSETQ. Trimming stripped 4 bases from V and 3 bases from J, with 17 bases between. There are 15 residues in the CDR3.

Written as DNA, the CDR3 is TGTGCCAGCAGTTTTGTCGACAGGGGCGAGCAGTACTTC. This gives the protein CASSFVDRGEQYF. V is TRBV27 and J is TRBJ2-7; 8 bases line up with TRBD1. There are 13 residues in the CDR3. V shed 3 bases and J 6 bases; nucleotides not matched to a gene: 4. In germline, CDR1 is MNHEY, CDR2 SMNVEV (reference sequence).

On this clone: One end of the junction is discordant with germline, which a read error may explain. The genes are TRBV2 and TRBJ2-7, with D possibly being TRBD2 (7 bases). Germline-derived CDR1 and CDR2 are SNHLY and FYNNEI. This CDR3 has 13 amino acids. DNA of the CDR3: TGTACCAGCAGGGAGGGGGGGATCTACGAGCAGTACTTC. This codes for CTSREGGIYEQYF.